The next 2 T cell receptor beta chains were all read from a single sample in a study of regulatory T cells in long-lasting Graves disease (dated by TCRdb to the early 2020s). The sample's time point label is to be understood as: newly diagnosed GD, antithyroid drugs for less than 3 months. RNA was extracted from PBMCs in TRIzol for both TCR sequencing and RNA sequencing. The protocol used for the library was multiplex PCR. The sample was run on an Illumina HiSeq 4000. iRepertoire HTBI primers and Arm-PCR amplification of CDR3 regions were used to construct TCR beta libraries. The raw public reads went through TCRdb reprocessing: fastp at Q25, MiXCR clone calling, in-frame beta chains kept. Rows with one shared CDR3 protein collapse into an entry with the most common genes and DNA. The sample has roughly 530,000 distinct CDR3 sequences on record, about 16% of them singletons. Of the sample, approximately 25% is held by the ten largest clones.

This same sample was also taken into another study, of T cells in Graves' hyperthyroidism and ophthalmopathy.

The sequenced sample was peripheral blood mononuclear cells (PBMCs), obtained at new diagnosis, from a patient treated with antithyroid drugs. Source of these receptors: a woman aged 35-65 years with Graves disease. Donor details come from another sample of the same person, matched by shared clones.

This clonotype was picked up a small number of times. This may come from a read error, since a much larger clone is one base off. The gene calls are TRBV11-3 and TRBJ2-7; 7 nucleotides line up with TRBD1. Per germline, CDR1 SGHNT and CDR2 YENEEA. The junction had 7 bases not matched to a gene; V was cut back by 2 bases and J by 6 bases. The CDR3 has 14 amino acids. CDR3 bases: TGTGCCAGCAGCTTACCACCGGACAGGACCGAGCAGTACTTC. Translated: CASSLPPDRTEQYF.

Here the CDR3 DNA reads TGTGCCAGCACCCCACGGACAGGTCGGTATGAGCAGTTCTTC. This encodes CASTPRTGRYEQFF. The V gene is TRBV13, the J gene TRBJ2-1, with 7 bases lining up with TRBD1. The CDR3 consists of 14 residues. Germline V gene lookup returns CDR1 PRHDT and CDR2 FYEKMQ (reference sequence). J gave up 8 bases and V 7 bases, and 11 bases lay outside the gene matches.